Given below is one T cell receptor (beta chain) in context. The CDR3 loop spans 14 amino acids. The V gene lost 2 bases and the J gene lost 7 bases, with 11 bases spanning the gap. CDR1 and CDR2 (germline): MGHRA, YSYEKL. As originally analysed: Amplification from reference gene primers served as the basis for estimated nucleated cell counts. The method was immunoSEQ multiplex PCR; TCRdb's version includes in-frame clones alone and lacks a portion of them. The V and J calls and clone size were taken over from that table, and D and trimming were inferred from the DNA. The data contain 150,000 to 200,000 clones, roughly 82% of them singletons. These data belong to a study of blood T cell repertoires in COVID-19. Whole-study context: From T cells, B-cell-depleted T cells, or PBMCs came the material, which was cDNA or gDNA.

This receptor was taken from a woman between 40 and 50 years old with COVID-19, enrolled during active disease. Sequenced material: peripheral blood. V usage is TRBV4-1 and J usage is TRBJ1-4; D is ambiguous. The CDR3 coding sequence is TGCGCCAGCAGCCAAAGGAGGGTCGGTGAAAAACTGTTTTTT. It yields the protein CASSQRRVGEKLFF.